This T cell receptor beta chain was found in a study of T cells after yellow fever vaccination. Turning to the study itself: Any fraction with a low cell number was prepared using SMART-Seq v4 Ultra Low Input.

As concerns this clonotype: Its specificity is not known.

Universal primer sites and UMIs were introduced during 5'RACE template-switching synthesis of TCR cDNA. TCRdb used MiXCR to reprocess the 5' RACE reads, holding one entry per CDR3 protein. The data contain 250,000 to 400,000 distinct CDR3 sequences, 4.1% of them singletons. Losses at the gene ends were 0 bases for V and 5 bases for J; bases not matched to a gene: 6. This CDR3 comprises 16 residues. Germline CDR1 and CDR2: LGHNA and YSLEER. Broader study findings: The study re-detected most primary-vaccination clones after the booster (96% CD4, 88% CD8). CD4 and CD8 compartments shared a small share of clonotypes.

Sequencing was performed on PBMCs, taken 5 days after the yellow fever booster vaccination. The receptor was derived from a young man who received the YFV17D yellow fever vaccine. The V gene is TRBV4-3, the J gene TRBJ2-2, with 7 bases that match TRBD1. Here the CDR3 reads CASSQDQGRGTGELFF. DNA for the CDR3: TGCGCCAGCAGCCAAGATCAGGGCAGGGGGACCGGGGAGCTGTTTTTT.